A single sample gave rise to the 27 T cell receptor beta chains below, sequenced in a study of vaccination effects on CD4 cells after COVID-19. The repertoire was sequenced with immunoSEQ multiplex PCR; TCRdb's copy has only in-frame clones and lacks some. Altogether 20,000 to 30,000 clones are present, 75% to 80% being singletons, with the ten largest covering 19%. Viral peptide pool expansion of antigen-specific CD4+ T cells preceded sequencing in the ViraFEST assay. At the end of over 8 days of culture, CD4+ T cells were isolated. Documented for the person is a PCR-confirmed SARS-CoV-2 infection occurring between March and December 2020. Their recognized antigens are unknown. The sequences come from CD4+ T cells from PBMCs cultured with HCoV-NL63 spike peptides, collected before COVID-19 vaccination. The receptors come from a human donor who had a prior SARS-CoV-2 infection.

V gene TRBV5-6 combines with J gene TRBJ2-3; TRBD2 agrees at 11 bases. The germline CDR1 and CDR2 sequences are SGHDT and YYEEEE. With V trimmed by 4 bases and J by 5 bases, 3 bases remained unmatched. The CDR3 consists of 14 residues. In DNA, the CDR3 is TGTGCCAGCAGCATCGGACTAGCGGGAGATACGCAGTATTTT. Translating it yields CASSIGLAGDTQYF.

This clone came up once. The rearrangement uses TRBV6-5 and TRBJ2-5, with D perhaps matching TRBD2 (5 bases). Per the germline V gene, CDR1 is MNHEY and CDR2 is SVGAGI. The CDR3 loop spans 16 amino acids. The germline V and J ends were trimmed by 0 bases and 2 bases, with 13 bases remaining between them. CDR3 DNA sequence: TGTGCCAGCAGTTACTCGTTAGGCGGGTGGCAAGAGACCCAGTACTTC. It codes for CASSYSLGGWQETQYF.

The gene calls are TRBV5-1 and TRBJ2-4; D remains unclear. Deletions cut 0 bases from V and 7 bases from J, with 11 bases between. Per germline, CDR1 SGHRS and CDR2 YFSETQ. The length of the CDR3 is 14 residues. As DNA, the CDR3 is TGCGCCAGCAGCTTGGCCGCAGGCCTGAACATTCAGTACTTC. This sequence encodes CASSLAAGLNIQYF.

V gene TRBV5-1 combines with J gene TRBJ2-3; 11 positions match TRBD2. Per the germline V gene, CDR1 is SGHRS and CDR2 is YFSETQ. The CDR3 is 15 amino acids. V lost 5 bases and J lost 2; bases outside the gene matches: 4. The CDR3 region has the DNA TGCGCCAGCAGGAAGACTAGCGGGAACACAGATACGCAGTATTTT. Amino acids: CASRKTSGNTDTQYF.

The chain combines TRBV6-6 with TRBJ1-2, with a weak D call TRBD1 (5 bases). CDR3 size: 16 residues. Germline-derived CDR1 and CDR2 are MNHNY and SVGAGI (reference sequence). V gave up 2 bases and J gave up 4 bases, with 17 bases separating them. CDR3 in amino acids: CASSYGAFGRLYGYTF. The DNA of the CDR3 is TGTGCCAGCAGTTACGGGGCCTTTGGGCGGCTCTATGGCTACACCTTC.

The table lists this clone with a few counts. V and J are TRBV5-1 and TRBJ2-3; 8 positions match TRBD2. The germline gives CDR1 SGHRS, CDR2 YFSETQ. J lost 5 bases, V lost 5 bases, and 13 bases had no gene match. CDR3 size: 16 residues. The CDR3 region is CASSYPGGGGRDTQYF. CDR3 coding DNA: TGCGCCAGCAGTTACCCCGGGGGCGGGGGGAGAGATACGCAGTATTTT.

The chain employs TRBV29-1 and TRBJ1-4; no clear D. Germline V gene data show CDR1 as SQVTM and CDR2 as ANQGSEA. CDR3 length: 12 residues. V shed 4 bases and J shed 4 bases, with 7 bases lying between them. CDR3 DNA sequence: TGCAGCGTTGGGCAGAATAATGAAAAACTGTTTTTT. This translates into CSVGQNNEKLFF.

This clone was counted once. This sequence joins TRBV11-3 and TRBJ2-2; D is uncertain. V lost 5 bases and J 2 bases, leaving 12 bases between the germline ends. Germline V gene sequence: CDR1 SGHNT, CDR2 YENEEA. This CDR3 contains 15 residues. CDR3 bases: TGTGCCAGCAGCCTCCCCCTTACCAACACCGGGGAGCTGTTTTTT. It translates to CASSLPLTNTGELFF.

The chain recombines TRBV5-1 with TRBJ2-5, with TRBD2 matching 12 bases. The germline V gene has CDR1 SGHRS and CDR2 YFSETQ. The CDR3 extends over 17 amino acids. V shed 0 bases, J shed 3 bases, and the junction held 6 bases outside the gene matches. CDR3 nucleotide sequence: TGCGCCAGCAGCTTGGTACTGACTAGCGGGAGAGAAGAGACCCAGTACTTC. This sequence encodes CASSLVLTSGREETQYF.

The chain recombines TRBV18 with TRBJ2-1, with D perhaps assigned TRBD1 or TRBD2 (5 bases each). V dropped 2 bases and J dropped 9 bases, with 17 bases sitting between them. This CDR3 contains 15 residues. Germline lookup yields CDR1 KGHSH and CDR2 LQKENI. CDR3 protein: CASSPTMGELGEQFF. CDR3 DNA: TGTGCCAGCTCACCAACGATGGGGGAATTGGGTGAGCAGTTCTTC. Drawing the rest from reference TRBV18 and TRBJ2-1, the complete variable domain is NAGVMQNPRHLVRRRGQEARLRCSPMKGHSHVYWYRQLPEEGLKFMVYLQKENIIDESGMPKERFSAEFPKEGPSILRIQQVVRGDSAAYFCASSPTMGELGEQFFGPGTRLTVL.

The J gene is TRBJ2-7, the V gene TRBV30; the match to TRBD2 covers 8 bases. V shed 2 bases and J 4 bases; nucleotides not matched to a gene: 7. Looked up from germline, CDR1 is GTSNPN and CDR2 is SVGIG (reference sequence). This CDR3 is 14 amino acids long. CDR3 protein: CAWSRSGISYEQYF. DNA of the CDR3: TGTGCCTGGAGTCGTAGCGGGATTTCGTACGAGCAGTACTTC.

The genes are TRBV6-5 and TRBJ1-6; D may be TRBD1 (5 bases). The CDR3 has 14 amino acids. Germline CDR1 is MNHEY and CDR2 is SVGAGI. V was pared by 2 bases and J by 7 bases, with 9 bases between. The CDR3 protein is CASSYTGENSPLHF. The DNA of the CDR3 is TGTGCCAGCAGTTACACAGGCGAAAATTCACCCCTCCACTTT.

Only a few counts were recorded for this clone. The chain couples TRBV6-5 to TRBJ1-5; D might be TRBD1 (5 bases). V lost 3 bases to trimming and J lost 6 bases, with 12 bases between them. Germline V gene data show CDR1 as MNHEY and CDR2 as SVGAGI. The CDR3 runs to 14 residues. CDR3 in DNA: TGTGCCAGCAGTTATTTTGAGGGGAGTCAGCCCCAGCATTTT. The encoded protein is CASSYFEGSQPQHF.

This clone has more than one count but fewer than ten. The chain combines TRBV3-1 (or the pseudogene TRBV3-2) with TRBJ1-4; a weak D match, TRBD1 (5 bases). Germline V gene sequence: CDR1 LGHDT, CDR2 YNNKEL (reference sequence). V lost 0 bases and J 4 bases, leaving 12 bases between the germline ends. The CDR3 is 16 residues long. The CDR3, as DNA: TGTGCCAGCAGCCAAGATCGGGGCGGTGATAATGAAAAACTGTTTTTT. Translated: CASSQDRGGDNEKLFF.

The chain is built from TRBV18 and TRBJ1-2, with 10 bases that match TRBD1. V shed 4 bases and J 8 bases; nucleotides not matched to a gene: 7. Germline V lookup: CDR1 KGHSH, CDR2 LQKENI. CDR3 length equals 14 residues. The CDR3 nucleotides read TGTGCCAGCTCACAGGCCGGGACAGGGGACGGCTACACCTTC. Amino acids: CASSQAGTGDGYTF.

This clone was recorded once. This chain joins TRBV2 and TRBJ2-5; 9 bases align to TRBD1. Germline CDR1 and CDR2: SNHLY and FYNNEI. This CDR3 region has 14 residues. V gave up 7 bases and J gave up 2 bases; unmatched junction bases: 5. The CDR3 spells CASNPGQGQETQYF. As DNA, the CDR3 is TGTGCCAGCAACCCGGGACAGGGTCAAGAGACCCAGTACTTC.

This sequence joins TRBV5-4 and TRBJ2-7, with D unresolved. Looked up from germline, CDR1 is SGHNT and CDR2 is YYREEE (reference sequence). The CDR3 consists of 15 residues. The V end lost 0 bases, the J end lost 0 bases, and 10 bases lay between the germline ends. This chain's CDR3 is CASSLGVVTSYEQYF. The CDR3 bases are TGTGCCAGCAGCTTGGGTGTCGTCACCTCCTACGAGCAGTACTTC.

The chain uses TRBV19 and TRBJ1-2; 9 bases match TRBD1. The CDR3 runs to 14 residues. With 2 bases clipped from V and 7 bases from J, the junction kept 5 bases outside the gene matches. Per the germline V gene, CDR1 is LNHDA and CDR2 is SQIVND (reference sequence). This CDR3 is CASSITGGAGGYTF. In DNA, the CDR3 is TGTGCCAGTAGTATAACAGGGGGCGCAGGTGGCTACACCTTC.

The chain is built from TRBV6-1 and TRBJ2-7, with unresolved D. Looked up from germline, CDR1 is MNHNS and CDR2 is SASEGT. The V end lost 0 bases, the J end lost 3 bases, and 6 bases lay between the germline ends. The CDR3 loop spans 13 amino acids. The DNA for the CDR3 is TGTGCCAGCAGTGAAGCTGAGCACTACGAGCAGTACTTC. Translated: CASSEAEHYEQYF.

The chain joins TRBV14 to TRBJ1-2; D not certain. The ends were cut back, 2 bases at V and 4 bases at J, with 11 bases in the middle. Germline V gene lookup returns CDR1 SGHDN and CDR2 FVKESK. The CDR3 has 14 amino acids. The CDR3 DNA reads as TGTGCCAGCAGCCAATTTGTAGGGCCCTATGGCTACACCTTC. It is translated as CASSQFVGPYGYTF.

The J gene is TRBJ2-5, the V gene TRBV19, with D possibly TRBD2 on 7 matching bases. V lost 7 bases and J lost 5, with 26 bases in between. The germline gives CDR1 LNHDA, CDR2 SQIVND (reference sequence). The CDR3 contains 17 residues. CDR3 nucleotide sequence: TGTGCCAGTATTCGTGGGGACTTACGCGGGGGCTCGGAGACCCAGTACTTC. It encodes CASIRGDLRGGSETQYF.

The chain joins TRBV12-5 to TRBJ2-4; D is tentatively TRBD1 or TRBD2 (5 bases each). The CDR3 length is 14 residues. The V and J ends lost 1 base and 8 bases respectively, with 12 bases between them. Germline V gene sequence: CDR1 LGHNT, CDR2 FRNRAP. This CDR3 reads CASGLGDQRDIQYF. CDR3 in DNA: TGTGCTAGTGGTTTGGGGGACCAGAGAGACATTCAGTACTTC.

In DNA, the CDR3 is TGCGCCAGCAGCTTACAGGGGGGATACGAGCAGTACTTC. Encoded protein: CASSLQGGYEQYF. The chain is built from TRBV4-3 and TRBJ2-7, with 8 nucleotides matching TRBD1. CDR1 is LGHNA, CDR2 YSLEER, per germline. V was pared by 5 bases and J by 4 bases, with 4 bases of the junction left unmatched. This CDR3 region has 13 residues.

In its sample, this clone was seen a few times. The V gene is TRBV10-1, the J gene TRBJ2-7, with 8 bases fitting TRBD1. Germline loops: CDR1 WNHNN, CDR2 SYGVQD (reference sequence). The CDR3 is 16 residues long. Trimming at V came to 7 bases and at J to 5 bases, leaving 16 bases not matched to a gene. The CDR3 here is CASIRSGTGALHEQYF. The CDR3 nucleotides are TGCGCCAGCATCCGATCCGGGACAGGCGCTCTGCACGAGCAGTACTTC.

The chain is built from TRBV5-1 and TRBJ2-1, with 9 bases that match TRBD2. The CDR3 runs to 15 residues. V lost 0 bases to trimming and J lost 5 bases; unmatched junction nucleotides: 3. From germline, CDR1 is SGHRS and CDR2 YFSETQ. CDR3 sequence reads: CASSLVLAGNNEQFF. The CDR3, as DNA: TGCGCCAGCAGCTTGGTGCTAGCGGGAAACAATGAGCAGTTCTTC.

The chain combines TRBV7-9 with TRBJ2-7; 7 positions agree with TRBD2. With V trimmed by 1 base and J by 2 bases, 5 bases remained unmatched. The CDR3 contains 15 residues. Per the germline V gene, CDR1 is SEHNR and CDR2 is FQNEAQ (reference sequence). CDR3 sequence (DNA): TGTGCCAGCAGCTTAGGGACTAGTCGAACCTACGAGCAGTACTTC. It is translated as CASSLGTSRTYEQYF. The variable domain in full, completed from reference TRBV7-9 and TRBJ2-7, reads DTGVSQNPRHKITKRGQNVTFRCDPISEHNRLYWYRQTLGQGPEFLTYFQNEAQLEKSRLLSDRFSAERPKGSFSTLEIQRTEQGDSAMYLCASSLGTSRTYEQYFGPGTRLTVT.

The gene calls are TRBV4-2 and TRBJ2-2, with D perhaps TRBD2 (5 bases). The CDR3 covers 15 residues. The V gene lost 3 bases and the J gene lost 7 bases, with 15 bases spanning the gap. Per germline, CDR1 LGHNA and CDR2 YNFKEQ. CDR3 amino acids: CASSQENTRIGELFF. The CDR3 DNA sequence: TGTGCCAGCAGCCAGGAAAATACTAGAATCGGGGAGCTGTTTTTT.